The 12 T cell receptor beta chains presented below share a single source sample, sequenced in a study of T cells after yellow fever vaccination. MiXCR, run by TCRdb on the 5' RACE reads, gives a single entry per CDR3 protein. The table lists 100,000 or so distinct CDR3 sequences, more than 7.5% of them singletons, with around 16% in the top ten. The source was CD8+ T cells not binding an NS4B(214-222) dextramer, sorted from PBMCs, collected roughly 14 days after the first yellow fever vaccination. The receptor set was obtained from a man younger than 35 who received the YFV17D yellow fever vaccine.

This chain joins TRBV7-8 and TRBJ2-3; TRBD1 aligns across 10 bases. V trimming: 6 bases; J trimming: 6 bases; junction bases outside the gene matches: 12. CDR3 length: 16 residues. Per the germline V gene, CDR1 is SGHVS and CDR2 is FQNEAQ. The CDR3 nucleotides are TGTGCCAGCAGACCGCTCCGGGACAGGGGATCCGATACGCAGTATTTT. It is translated as CASRPLRDRGSDTQYF.

V is TRBV9 and J is TRBJ2-5, with 12 nucleotides matching TRBD1. CDR1 SGDLS and CDR2 YYNGEE come from the germline V gene. This CDR3 comprises 16 residues. V dropped 3 bases and J dropped 0; count of bases not matched to a gene: 3. CDR3 DNA: TGTGCCAGCAGCGAAGGGACAGGGGGCTACCAAGAGACCCAGTACTTC. It codes for CASSEGTGGYQETQYF. The whole variable domain, filled in from reference TRBV9 and TRBJ2-5, reads DSGVTQTPKHLITATGQRVTLRCSPRSGDLSVYWYQQSLDQGLQFLIQYYNGEERAKGNILERFSAQQFPDLHSELNLSSLELGDSALYFCASSEGTGGYQETQYFGPGTRLLVL.

The chain carries TRBV28 and TRBJ1-1, with D tentatively TRBD1 (5 bases). V was cut by 6 bases and J by 4 bases, with 12 bases left in between. CDR1 is MDHEN and CDR2 is SYDVKM in the germline V gene. This CDR3 has 13 amino acids. The CDR3 reads CASRFGGFTEAFF. The CDR3 DNA reads TGTGCCAGCAGGTTCGGGGGGTTCACTGAAGCTTTCTTT. The complete variable domain, with remaining parts taken from reference TRBV28 and TRBJ1-1, reads DVKVTQSSRYLVKRTGEKVFLECVQDMDHENMFWYRQDPGLGLRLIYFSYDVKMKEKGDIPEGYSVSREKKERFSLILESASTNQTSMYLCASRFGGFTEAFFGQGTRLTVV.

For this clonotype: This may be a read error, as it is one base from a much larger clone. V gene TRBV4-3 combines with J gene TRBJ1-4, with D possibly matching TRBD1 (5 bases). This CDR3 contains 16 residues. Germline V gene sequence: CDR1 LGHNA, CDR2 YSLEER. DNA for the CDR3: TGCGTCAGCAGCCTGAGATGGGGCAGACTTAATGAAAAACTGTTTTTT. Translation: CVSSLRWGRLNEKLFF.

This clonotype was detected ten times or more. The chain joins TRBV12-3 or TRBV12-4 to TRBJ2-5; unclear D gene. The CDR3 extends over 11 amino acids. V shed 4 bases and J shed 1 base, with 1 base lying between them. The CDR3 sequence: CASSSQETQYF. DNA of the CDR3: TGTGCCAGCAGTTCCCAAGAGACCCAGTACTTC.

This clonotype was counted at least ten times. This sequence joins TRBV24-1 and TRBJ1-5, with D unclear. The CDR3 spans 14 residues. Germline lookup yields CDR1 KGHDR and CDR2 SFDVKD. The V end lost 6 bases, the J end lost 7 bases, and 15 bases lay between the germline ends. The CDR3 sequence: CATSKKGIVQPQHF. The CDR3 nucleotides are TGTGCCACCAGTAAGAAGGGCATAGTGCAGCCCCAGCATTTT.

J is TRBJ1-6 and V is TRBV9, with 9 bases identical to TRBD1. The germline gives CDR1 SGDLS, CDR2 YYNGEE. The V gene end was trimmed by 4 bases and the J gene end by 9 bases; junction bases not matched to a gene: 8. This CDR3 is built from 15 residues. The CDR3 reads CASSPQGQGGSPLHF. Here the CDR3 DNA reads TGTGCCAGCAGCCCCCAGGGACAGGGAGGTTCACCCCTCCACTTT.

This chain connects TRBV5-6 to TRBJ2-3; 9 bases are a match to TRBD2. Germline V CDR1 and CDR2: SGHDT, YYEEEE. V shed 1 base, J shed 2 bases, and the junction held 5 bases outside the gene matches. This CDR3 region has 16 residues. As DNA, the CDR3 is TGTGCCAGCAGCTTGTTGGCTAGCGGGGACACAGATACGCAGTATTTT. Protein sequence: CASSLLASGDTDTQYF. The complete variable domain, with remaining parts taken from reference TRBV5-6 and TRBJ2-3, reads DAGVTQSPTHLIKTRGQQVTLRCSPKSGHDTVSWYQQALGQGPQFIFQYYEEEERQRGNFPDRFSGHQFPNYSSELNVNALLLGDSALYLCASSLLASGDTDTQYFGPGTRLTVL.

About this clonotype: Its ends do not fully match the called genes, so a read error is possible. Here the CDR3 reads CACSHRTSGGQYQETQYF. The CDR3 nucleotides read TGTGCCTGCAGCCATCGGACTAGCGGGGGCCAGTACCAAGAGACCCAGTACTTC. The V and J genes are TRBV3-1 and TRBJ2-5; 13 nucleotides agree with TRBD2. CDR1 and CDR2 from the germline V gene are LGHDT and YNNKEL (reference sequence). This CDR3 spans 18 amino acids.

The chain couples TRBV6-2 or TRBV6-3 to TRBJ2-7; 10 bases are shared with TRBD1. Germline-derived CDR1 and CDR2 are MNHEY and SVGEGT. J lost 0 bases, V lost 1 base, and 3 bases had no gene match. This CDR3 region has 16 residues. Here the CDR3 reads CASSYYRDRGSYEQYV. The CDR3 DNA sequence: TGTGCCAGCAGTTACTACAGGGACAGGGGCTCCTACGAGCAGTACGTC.

This clonotype was recorded a few times. The chain carries TRBV11-2 and TRBJ1-1; D perhaps matches TRBD1 (6 bases). V was shortened by 3 bases and J by 0 bases, with 20 bases between the two germline ends. This CDR3 has 18 residues. Germline lookup yields CDR1 SGHAT and CDR2 FQNNGV. The CDR3 bases are TGTGCCAGCAGCTTCGAGAGGGGGGCAGGGGTTATGAACACTGAAGCTTTCTTT. Translating it yields CASSFERGAGVMNTEAFF.

Remarks on this clonotype: One junction end does not reproduce the germline sequence, and a read error may be involved. V gene TRBV4-2 combines with J gene TRBJ2-2, with D hard to call. This CDR3 has 11 residues. Per the germline V gene, CDR1 is LGHNA and CDR2 is YNFKEQ. The CDR3 loop is CPSSHTGELFF. The CDR3 bases are TGTCCCAGCAGCCACACCGGGGAGCTGTTTTTT.